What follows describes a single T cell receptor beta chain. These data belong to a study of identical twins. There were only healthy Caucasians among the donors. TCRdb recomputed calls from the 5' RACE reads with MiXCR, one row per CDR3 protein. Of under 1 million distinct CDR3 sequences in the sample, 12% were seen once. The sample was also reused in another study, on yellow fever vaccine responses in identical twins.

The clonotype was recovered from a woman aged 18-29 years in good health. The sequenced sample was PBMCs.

CDR3 residues: CASSEPSWGLSYNEQFF. The CDR3 coding sequence is TGCGCCAGCAGTGAGCCTAGCTGGGGCCTCTCCTACAATGAGCAGTTCTTC. The V call is TRBV10-2, the J call TRBJ2-1; D might be TRBD1 or TRBD2, each matching 5 bases. Trimming took 2 bases from V and 0 from J, leaving 14 bases between them. CDR1 and CDR2 from the germline V gene are WSHSY and SAAADI. The CDR3 loop spans 17 amino acids.